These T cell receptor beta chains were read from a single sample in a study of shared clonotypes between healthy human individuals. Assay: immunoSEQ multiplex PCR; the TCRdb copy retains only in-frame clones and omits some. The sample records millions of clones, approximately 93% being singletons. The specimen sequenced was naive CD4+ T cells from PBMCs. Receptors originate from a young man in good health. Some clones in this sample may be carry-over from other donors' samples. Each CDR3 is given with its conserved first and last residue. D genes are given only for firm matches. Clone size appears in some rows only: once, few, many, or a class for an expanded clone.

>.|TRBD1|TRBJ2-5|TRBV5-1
CASSRDRQETQYF
TGCGCCAGCAGCCGGGACAGGCAAGAGACCCAGTACTTC
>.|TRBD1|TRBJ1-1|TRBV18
CASSPRQGDTEAFF
TGTGCCAGCTCACCCAGACAGGGGGACACTGAAGCTTTCTTT
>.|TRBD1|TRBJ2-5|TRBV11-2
CASSSLRDRQTQYF
TGTGCCAGCAGCTCACTACGGGACAGACAGACCCAGTACTTC
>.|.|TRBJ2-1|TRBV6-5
CASSLAGGGEGQFF
TGTGCCAGCAGTCTCGCAGGAGGGGGCGAAGGGCAGTTCTTC
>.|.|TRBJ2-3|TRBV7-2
CASSLDRADTQYF
TGTGCCAGCAGCTTAGACCGCGCAGATACGCAGTATTTT
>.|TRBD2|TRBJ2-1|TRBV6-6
CASRTSGSNEQFF
TGTGCCAGCAGAACTAGCGGGAGCAATGAGCAGTTCTTC
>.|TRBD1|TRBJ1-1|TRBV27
CASSPRVDRQGARRMNTEAFF
TGTGCCAGCAGTCCGAGGGTGGACAGACAGGGGGCACGACGGATGAACACTGAAGCTTTCTTT
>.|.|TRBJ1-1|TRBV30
CACSKTVTEAFF
TGTGCCTGCTCTAAAACAGTAACTGAAGCTTTCTTT
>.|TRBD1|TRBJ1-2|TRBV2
CASRRLTGGESTHLISGYTF
TGTGCCAGCAGGCGATTAACAGGGGGCGAGTCAACCCACCTAATCTCTGGCTACACCTTC
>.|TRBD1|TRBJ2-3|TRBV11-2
CASSLIPGQGRTDTQYF
TGTGCCAGCAGCCTAATTCCGGGACAGGGGAGGACAGATACGCAGTATTTT
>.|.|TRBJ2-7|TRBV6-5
CASSQVGPSYEQYF
TGTGCCAGCAGTCAAGTCGGGCCCTCCTACGAGCAGTACTTC
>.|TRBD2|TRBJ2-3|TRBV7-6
CASSLLGLAGDTQYF
TGTGCCAGCAGCTTATTGGGACTAGCGGGAGATACGCAGTATTTT
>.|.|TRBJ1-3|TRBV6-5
CASSYSGGHTGNTIYF
TGTGCCAGCAGTTATTCCGGGGGCCATACTGGAAACACCATATATTTT
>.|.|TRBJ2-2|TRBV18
CASSPGGNTGELFF
TGTGCCAGCTCACCAGGGGGGAACACCGGGGAGCTGTTTTTT
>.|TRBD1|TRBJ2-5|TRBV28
CASSAGGLPFLRETQYF
TGTGCCAGCAGCGCAGGGGGTCTACCTTTTTTGCGAGAGACCCAGTACTTC
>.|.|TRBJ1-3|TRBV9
CASSVSTSSGNTIYF
TGTGCCAGCAGCGTTTCAACGAGCTCTGGAAACACCATATATTTT
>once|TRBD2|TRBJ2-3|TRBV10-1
CATPGLAITDTQYF
TGCGCCACCCCGGGACTAGCGATTACAGATACGCAGTATTTT
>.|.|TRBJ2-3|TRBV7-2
CASSSPNTDTQYF
TGTGCCAGCAGCTCCCCTAACACAGATACGCAGTATTTT
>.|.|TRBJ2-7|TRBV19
CASKGGPFNEQYF
TGTGCCAGTAAGGGGGGTCCTTTTAACGAGCAGTACTTC
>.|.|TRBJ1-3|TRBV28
CATQDRGNTIYF
TGTGCCACCCAGGACAGAGGAAACACCATATATTTT
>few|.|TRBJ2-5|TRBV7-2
CASSGGRQETQYF
TGTGCCAGCAGCGGGGGACGGCAAGAGACCCAGTACTTC
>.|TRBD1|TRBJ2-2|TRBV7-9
CASSPQGAGELFF
TGTGCCAGCAGTCCGCAGGGGGCCGGGGAGCTGTTTTTT
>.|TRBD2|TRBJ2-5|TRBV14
CASSPTSGIQETQYF
TGTGCCAGCAGCCCGACTAGCGGGATACAAGAGACCCAGTACTTC
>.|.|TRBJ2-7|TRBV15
CATSRDRDGYSYEQYF
TGTGCCACCAGCAGAGATCGGGACGGGTACTCCTACGAGCAGTACTTC
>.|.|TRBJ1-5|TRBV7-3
CASSLSVGQPQHF
TGTGCCAGCAGCTTATCAGTCGGTCAGCCCCAGCATTTT
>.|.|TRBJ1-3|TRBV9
CASSVVPSGNTIYF
TGTGCCAGCAGCGTAGTGCCCTCTGGAAACACCATATATTTT
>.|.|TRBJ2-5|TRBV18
CASSPLDSQETQYF
TGTGCCAGCTCACCACTTGACAGCCAAGAGACCCAGTACTTC
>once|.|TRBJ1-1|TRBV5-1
CASARRINTEAFF
TGCGCCAGCGCCCGACGGATTAACACTGAAGCTTTCTTT
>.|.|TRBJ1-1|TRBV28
CASSVGGARRYTEAFF
TGTGCCAGCAGCGTGGGGGGGGCAAGGCGGTACACTGAAGCTTTCTTT